This T cell receptor beta chain was documented in a study of shared clonotypes between healthy human individuals. Concerning this clone itself: What it binds is unknown.

The study's findings and limits: Large depth notwithstanding, sorted-subset sequencing proved incomplete by rarefaction. An effect of sequencing depth on clonotype sharing among donors was expected.

Here immunoSEQ multiplex PCR was the method, and the copy in TCRdb shows in-frame clones only, minus some. The sample lists over 2,000,000 clones; 90% to 95% were seen once. Naive CD8 cells comprised CD45RO-negative, CCR7-positively selected cells, excluding terminally differentiated effector memory CD45RA+ cells. Source material: naive CD8+ T cells from PBMCs. This sequence was found in a man younger than 35 in good health. Some clones in this sample may be carry-over from other donors' samples.

Here the CDR3 DNA reads TGTGCCAGCAGCCAAGATGTTTATTGGGGGCGCAGTGAAAAACTGTTTTTT. Translation gives CASSQDVYWGRSEKLFF. V is TRBV14 and J is TRBJ1-4; a weak D match, TRBD1 (6 bases). With 0 bases removed from V and 7 bases from J, the gap between germline ends came to 18 bases. The CDR3 sequence is 17 residues long. Germline V gene lookup returns CDR1 SGHDN and CDR2 FVKESK.